Below are 12 T cell receptor beta chains sequenced from a single sample in a study of CD8 T cells in ankylosing spondylitis. Whole-study findings and limits: Typical of ankylosing spondylitis blood, it appeared, was a TCR beta motif of eight highly homologous variants.

One entry per CDR3 protein, called by TCRdb with MiXCR from the 5' RACE reads. The table records a few hundred thousand distinct CDR3 sequences, roughly an eighth of them present only once. No cognate antigen is known for these TCRs. Input material: blood, either unsorted or a sorted T cell fraction (not recorded which). Receptors were obtained from a male donor with ankylosing spondylitis.

This clonotype was found many times. The chain joins TRBV15 to TRBJ2-2; D gene ambiguous. V lost 6 bases and J 9 bases, leaving 14 bases between the germline ends. CDR1 LNHNV and CDR2 YYDKDF come from the germline V gene (reference sequence). CDR3 length: 13 residues. CDR3 protein: CATRPFEFRELFF. The CDR3 DNA reads as TGTGCCACCAGACCATTTGAATTCAGGGAGCTGTTTTTT.

This clonotype showed up just a few times. The genes are TRBV20-1 and TRBJ2-3, with 10 bases matching TRBD2. The CDR3 length is 17 residues. Germline assignment: CDR1 DFQATT and CDR2 SNEGSKA (reference sequence). The V segment lost 1 base and the J segment 3 bases; nucleotides outside the gene matches: 10. The CDR3 loop reads CSARGRYQTSGTDTQYF. The CDR3 nucleotides are TGCAGTGCTAGAGGACGATATCAGACTAGCGGGACAGATACGCAGTATTTT.

This clonotype has only a few counts. V is TRBV12-3 or TRBV12-4 and J is TRBJ1-6, with 7 bases fitting TRBD1. V lost 6 bases to trimming and J lost 7 bases; unmatched junction nucleotides: 9. There are 15 residues in the CDR3. The CDR3 loop is CASSPGDRKNSPLHF. CDR3 DNA: TGTGCCAGCAGCCCCGGGGACAGAAAAAATTCACCCCTCCACTTT.

Many counts were recorded for this clonotype. The J gene is TRBJ1-1, the V gene TRBV29-1; 9 bases are a match to TRBD1. The CDR3 runs 14 residues. With 6 bases clipped from V and 4 bases from J, the junction kept 9 bases outside the gene matches. The germline V gene encodes CDR1 SQVTM and CDR2 ANQGSEA. CDR3 nucleotide sequence: TGCAGCGTCCCCCGACAGGGGGGGACCACTGAAGCTTTCTTT. Translation: CSVPRQGGTTEAFF.

This clonotype has only a few counts. The rearrangement joins TRBV27 to TRBJ1-2; 7 bases align to TRBD1. CDR1 is MNHEY, CDR2 SMNVEV, per germline (reference sequence). After removal of 7 bases from V and 6 bases from J, the junction contained 11 bases not matched to a gene. The CDR3 has 14 residues. The CDR3 loop reads CASKSEDRSHGYTF. The CDR3 DNA is TGTGCCAGCAAAAGCGAGGACAGGAGCCATGGCTACACCTTC.

There are many counts of this clonotype. V and J are TRBV3-1 and TRBJ2-1; TRBD2 matches at 7 bases. This CDR3 region has 14 residues. The trim removed 1 base at V and 9 bases at J, leaving 6 bases unmatched. CDR1 and CDR2 from the germline V gene are LGHDT and YNNKEL (reference sequence). As DNA, the CDR3 is TGTGCCAGCAGCCAAGCTAGCGGTCAGGTTGAGCAGTTCTTC. Amino acid sequence: CASSQASGQVEQFF.

This clonotype appeared many times. This rearrangement joins TRBV5-1 to TRBJ1-2; the D gene is possibly TRBD1 (6 bases). Germline values: CDR1 SGHRS, CDR2 YFSETQ. The CDR3 has 15 amino acids. Trimming stripped 4 bases from V and 0 bases from J, with 13 bases between. CDR3: CASSAGDKANYGYTF. DNA of the CDR3: TGCGCCAGCAGCGCAGGGGACAAAGCTAACTATGGCTACACCTTC.

The rearrangement uses TRBV5-1 and TRBJ2-3; D is uncertain. Looked up from germline, CDR1 is SGHRS and CDR2 is YFSETQ. CDR3 length equals 15 residues. With 0 bases removed from V and 2 bases from J, the gap between germline ends came to 10 bases. The CDR3 bases are TGCGCCAGCAGCTTGGGTATTTACAACACAGATACGCAGTATTTT. Amino acids: CASSLGIYNTDTQYF.

Only a few counts were recorded for this clonotype. This chain links TRBV6-6 with TRBJ2-7; D is unclear. Germline loops: CDR1 MNHNY, CDR2 SVGAGI (reference sequence). Trimming cost V 2 bases and J 7 bases, with 9 bases left between them. CDR3 length: 12 amino acids. The CDR3: CASSYRAGEQYV. The CDR3 DNA sequence: TGTGCCAGCAGTTACAGGGCTGGGGAGCAGTACGTC.

This rearrangement joins TRBV18 to TRBJ1-1; D gene uncertain. The germline gives CDR1 KGHSH, CDR2 LQKENI. The germline V and J ends were trimmed by 4 bases and 3 bases, with 12 bases remaining between them. The CDR3 loop spans 14 amino acids. The CDR3 region has the DNA TGTGCCAGCTCACGGGAGGCAAGGGACACTGAAGCTTTCTTT. Amino acid sequence: CASSREARDTEAFF.

The rearrangement joins TRBV20-1 to TRBJ2-7, with D uncertain. Germline V gene lookup returns CDR1 DFQATT and CDR2 SNEGSKA (reference sequence). The CDR3 length is 12 residues. The V end was cut by 8 bases, the J end by 2 bases, with 13 bases between. In DNA, the CDR3 is TGCAGTTGTTTCAGTGATGCCTACGAGCAGTACTTC. This translates into CSCFSDAYEQYF.

This clonotype was seen a few times. The chain employs TRBV11-2 and TRBJ2-3, with 8 bases aligning to TRBD2. From germline, CDR1 is SGHAT and CDR2 FQNNGV. The length of the CDR3 is 16 residues. The V and J ends lost 3 bases and 2 bases, in that order; junction bases with no gene match: 7. CDR3 sequence reads: CASSFRQAGATDTQYF. The CDR3, as DNA: TGTGCCAGCAGCTTCCGTCAAGCGGGAGCCACAGATACGCAGTATTTT.